Below are 10 T cell receptor beta chains sequenced from a single sample in a study of cytomegalovirus exposure and HLA in healthy donors. PCR amplification relied on 60 Vbeta primers (plus 13 Jbeta primers). The table came from immunoSEQ multiplex PCR; TCRdb's copy has only in-frame clones and leaves some out. This table has fewer than 200,000 clones, roughly 70% appearing once. The source material was PBMCs. All receptors come from a girl between 5 and 17 years old in good health and CMV-seronegative.

The chain recombines TRBV19 with TRBJ2-1; D is undetermined. Germline assignment: CDR1 LNHDA and CDR2 SQIVND (reference sequence). V lost 6 bases and J 0 bases, leaving 12 bases between the germline ends. This CDR3 is 15 amino acids long. The CDR3 loop reads CASSRQAFSYNEQFF. The CDR3 coding sequence is TGTGCCAGTAGCAGACAAGCTTTCTCCTACAATGAGCAGTTCTTC.

The chain couples TRBV5-1 to TRBJ2-6; D gene unclear. The CDR3 sequence is 15 residues long. CDR1 and CDR2 (germline): SGHRS, YFSETQ. Trimming left V 1 base short and J 0 bases short, with 5 bases between. The CDR3 sequence is CASSLSGSGANVLTF. The CDR3 DNA reads TGCGCCAGCAGCTTGTCGGGCTCTGGGGCCAACGTCCTGACTTTC. Based on the CDR3 plus reference TRBV5-1 and TRBJ2-6, the full variable domain is KAGVTQTPRYLIKTRGQQVTLSCSPISGHRSVSWYQQTPGQGLQFLFEYFSETQRNKGNFPGRFSGRQFSNSRSEMNVSTLELGDSALYLCASSLSGSGANVLTFGAGSRLTVL.

In this sample, this clone turned up a few times. This sequence joins TRBV19 and TRBJ1-1; D gene uncertain. Trimming took 5 bases from V and 3 from J, leaving 7 bases between them. CDR3 length equals 12 residues. CDR1 is LNHDA, CDR2 SQIVND, per germline (reference sequence). Here the CDR3 reads CASSGQYTEAFF. As DNA, the CDR3 is TGTGCCAGTAGTGGGCAGTACACTGAAGCTTTCTTT.

The chain uses TRBV30 and TRBJ2-1; 7 positions match TRBD2. V dropped 3 bases and J dropped 13; count of bases not matched to a gene: 6. The germline V gene has CDR1 GTSNPN and CDR2 SVGIG (reference sequence). This CDR3 comprises 11 residues. In DNA, the CDR3 is TGTGCCTGGAGCGGGGAGGGTGTCCAGTTCTTC. Residues: CAWSGEGVQFF.

This clone occurred a few times. The CDR3 spells CATAEGPYNSPLHF. The CDR3 DNA reads TGTGCCACCGCTGAGGGCCCCTATAATTCACCCCTCCACTTT. This chain uses TRBV2 with TRBJ1-6, with no clear D. This CDR3 is built from 14 residues. In germline, CDR1 is SNHLY, CDR2 FYNNEI. V was clipped by 10 bases and J by 2 bases, with 12 bases between them.

The gene calls are TRBV9 and TRBJ2-7, with 12 bases aligning to TRBD2. CDR1 and CDR2 from the germline V gene are SGDLS and YYNGEE. There are 16 residues in the CDR3. V lost 3 bases to trimming and J lost 5 bases; unmatched junction nucleotides: 9. The chain's CDR3 is CASSARTSGVPHEQYF. The CDR3 bases are TGTGCCAGCAGCGCCCGGACTAGCGGGGTGCCCCACGAGCAGTACTTC.

The sample holds a few counts of this clone. This sequence joins TRBV29-1 and TRBJ1-5; D is ambiguous. Germline CDR1 SQVTM, CDR2 ANQGSEA. V was clipped by 4 bases and J by 5 bases, with 18 bases between them. This CDR3 spans 15 amino acids. CDR3 amino acids: CSVAGPGGNHQPQHF. The CDR3 DNA reads TGCAGCGTTGCCGGACCGGGAGGGAATCATCAGCCCCAGCATTTT.

This clone appeared a single time. The chain employs TRBV5-1 and TRBJ1-1; 7 bases are a match to TRBD1. Trimming removed 4 bases from V and 4 bases from J; junction bases left unmatched: 4. The CDR3 has 13 residues. CDR1 and CDR2 (germline): SGHRS, YFSETQ. The CDR3 here is CASSIQGPTEAFF. DNA of the CDR3: TGCGCCAGCAGCATACAGGGGCCCACTGAAGCTTTCTTT.

V usage is TRBV7-6 and J usage is TRBJ2-7; D possibly corresponds to TRBD2 (7 bases). Germline values: CDR1 SGHVS, CDR2 FNYEAQ. Trimming cost V 1 base and J 7 bases, with 14 bases left between them. The CDR3 is 14 amino acids. CDR3 DNA sequence: TGTGCCAGCAGCTTAGGTGGGGGGGCGGAAGAGCAGTACTTC. As protein: CASSLGGGAEEQYF.

The chain has TRBV5-8 and TRBJ2-3, with TRBD2 identical over 10 bases. This CDR3 comprises 16 residues. With 4 bases clipped from V and 0 bases from J, the junction kept 5 bases outside the gene matches. Per germline, CDR1 SGHTS and CDR2 YDEGEE. In nucleotides, the CDR3 is TGTGCCAGCAGCCCCGGACTAGCGGATAGCACAGATACGCAGTATTTT. Amino acid sequence: CASSPGLADSTDTQYF. Full variable domain (remainder filled in from reference TRBV5-8 and TRBJ2-3): EAGVTQSPTHLIKTRGQQATLRCSPISGHTSVYWYQQALGLGLQFLLWYDEGEERNRGNFPPRFSGRQFPNYSSELNVNALELEDSALYLCASSPGLADSTDTQYFGPGTRLTVL.